This entry lists 17 T cell receptor beta chains sequenced from one sample in a study of cytomegalovirus exposure and HLA in healthy donors. Measured with immunoSEQ multiplex PCR; TCRdb has only the in-frame clones, and not every one. The sample lists 150,000 to 200,000 clones; nearly 90% were seen once. The sequencing sample was made of PBMCs. The receptors shown here come from a man younger than 35 in good health and CMV-seropositive.

This rearrangement joins TRBV5-1 to TRBJ1-4; possible D gene TRBD1, 5 bases. V was shortened by 0 bases and J by 7 bases, with 10 bases between the two germline ends. CDR1 SGHRS and CDR2 YFSETQ come from the germline V gene. The CDR3 is made up of 14 amino acids. The CDR3 sequence is CASSLEGGTEKLFF. The CDR3 nucleotides are TGCGCCAGCAGCTTGGAGGGAGGGACTGAAAAACTGTTTTTT.

This chain links TRBV7-3 with TRBJ2-2, with D maybe TRBD1 (7 bases). This CDR3 is 18 amino acids long. CDR1 SGHTA and CDR2 FQGTGA come from the germline V gene. V was pared by 2 bases and J by 5 bases, with 21 bases between. For the CDR3, the DNA is TGTGCCAGCAGCTTAGTTGGAGGGGGCGCCGGGGAGACCGGGGAGCTGTTTTTT. The encoded protein is CASSLVGGGAGETGELFF.

This clone occurred a few times. For the CDR3, the DNA is TGTGCCAGCAGCTTTGCGGACTATGGCTACACCTTC. Residues: CASSFADYGYTF. The chain joins TRBV7-9 to TRBJ1-2; unclear D gene. CDR1 and CDR2 (germline): SEHNR, FQNEAQ (reference sequence). V lost 3 bases, J lost 3 bases, and 5 bases lay in between. The CDR3 spans 12 residues.

J is TRBJ2-1 and V is TRBV27; possible D gene TRBD2, 6 bases. The V end lost 4 bases, the J end lost 7 bases, and 20 bases lay between the germline ends. The CDR3 contains 16 residues. Germline assignment: CDR1 MNHEY and CDR2 SMNVEV (reference sequence). The chain's CDR3 is CASSSGTSRVGNEQFF. DNA of the CDR3: TGTGCCAGCAGTTCAGGTACTAGCAGGGTCGGGAATGAGCAGTTCTTC.

The chain uses TRBV14 and TRBJ2-7; D gene uncertain. With 6 bases removed from V and 4 bases from J, the gap between germline ends came to 19 bases. There are 15 residues in the CDR3. Germline-derived CDR1 and CDR2 are SGHDN and FVKESK. This chain's CDR3 is CASSPIMTPYYEQYF. The DNA of the CDR3 is TGTGCCAGCAGTCCGATAATGACACCTTATTACGAGCAGTACTTC. The full variable domain, rest sourced from reference TRBV14 and TRBJ2-7, is EAGVTQFPSHSVIEKGQTVTLRCDPISGHDNLYWYRRVMGKEIKFLLHFVKESKQDESGMPNNRFLAERTGGTYSTLKVQPAELEDSGVYFCASSPIMTPYYEQYFGPGTRLTVT.

With respect to this clone: The same CDR3 arises from other DNA sequences in this sample as well. This chain joins TRBV5-1 and TRBJ2-5; maybe TRBD2 (5 bases). From germline, CDR1 is SGHRS and CDR2 YFSETQ. CDR3 length: 14 amino acids. Deletions cut 1 base from V and 2 bases from J, with 9 bases between. This CDR3 reads CASSLTGNQETQYF. CDR3 nucleotides: TGCGCCAGCAGCTTGACGGGGAATCAAGAGACCCAGTACTTC.

The chain employs TRBV7-6 and TRBJ2-1; no definite D call. V shed 2 bases and J shed 9 bases, with 8 bases lying between them. Germline CDR1 SGHVS, CDR2 FNYEAQ. There are 12 residues in the CDR3. This chain's CDR3 is CASSLLGSEQFF. In DNA form, the CDR3 reads TGTGCCAGCAGCTTACTAGGCTCTGAGCAGTTCTTC.

The V gene is TRBV5-4, the J gene TRBJ2-7; D is perhaps TRBD2 (6 bases). Trimming shortened V by 4 bases and J by 2 bases, and 19 bases separated the two germline ends. The CDR3 has 16 amino acids. Germline values: CDR1 SGHNT, CDR2 YYREEE (reference sequence). This CDR3 reads CASSTKGGNGAYEQYF. The CDR3 DNA is TGTGCCAGCAGCACCAAAGGAGGGAATGGGGCCTACGAGCAGTACTTC.

The rearrangement joins TRBV28 to TRBJ2-2; a possible D gene is TRBD2 (5 bases). Per the germline V gene, CDR1 is MDHEN and CDR2 is SYDVKM. V was shortened by 8 bases and J by 6 bases, with 10 bases between the two germline ends. The CDR3 loop spans 12 amino acids. CDR3 sequence reads: CASGESAGELFF. The CDR3 coding sequence is TGTGCCAGCGGGGAGTCGGCCGGGGAGCTGTTTTTT.

The rearrangement uses TRBV5-1 and TRBJ2-1; no clear D gene. The V end lost 5 bases, the J end lost 5 bases, and 5 bases lay between the germline ends. Per germline, CDR1 SGHRS and CDR2 YFSETQ. CDR3 length equals 11 residues. CDR3: CASRQNNEQFF. The DNA for the CDR3 is TGCGCCAGCAGACAAAACAATGAGCAGTTCTTC.

This chain links TRBV25-1 with TRBJ2-3; 7 bases map to TRBD1. The CDR3 spans 15 residues. The J segment lost 3 bases and the V segment lost 6 bases, leaving 9 bases of the junction unmatched. Germline V lookup: CDR1 MGHDK, CDR2 SYGVNS. The chain's CDR3 is CASSEGQTLTDTQYF. CDR3 DNA: TGTGCCAGCAGCGAGGGACAGACCCTAACAGATACGCAGTATTTT. Complete variable domain (other parts from reference TRBV25-1 and TRBJ2-3): EADIYQTPRYLVIGTGKKITLECSQTMGHDKMYWYQQDPGMELHLIHYSYGVNSTEKGDLSSESTVSRIRTEHFPLTLESARPSHTSQYLCASSEGQTLTDTQYFGPGTRLTVL.

V usage is TRBV7-3 and J usage is TRBJ1-2; TRBD1 matches at 9 bases. This CDR3 is built from 14 residues. Germline V gene sequence: CDR1 SGHTA, CDR2 FQGTGA. V gave up 4 bases and J gave up 6 bases; unmatched junction bases: 6. The CDR3 bases are TGTGCCAGCAGCTCGGGACAGGGTTCACATGGCTACACCTTC. It specifies CASSSGQGSHGYTF.

The chain links TRBV19 to TRBJ2-1; 10 bases fit TRBD2. CDR1 is LNHDA and CDR2 is SQIVND in the germline V gene (reference sequence). This CDR3 contains 16 residues. Trimming took 1 base from V and 7 from J; bases not matched to a gene: 7. In DNA, the CDR3 is TGTGCCAGTAGTATAGGGTCGGGACTAGCGAGAAATGAGCAGTTCTTC. Protein sequence: CASSIGSGLARNEQFF.

A few counts support this clone. The chain joins TRBV27 to TRBJ2-2, with a weak D call TRBD2 (6 bases). Between the trimmed V and J ends, which lost 4 bases and 3 bases, there was a span of 12 bases. Germline lookup yields CDR1 MNHEY and CDR2 SMNVEV (reference sequence). The CDR3 is 15 amino acids. The CDR3 is CASSSGTLDTGELFF. The CDR3 DNA reads TGTGCCAGCAGTTCTGGGACTCTTGACACCGGGGAGCTGTTTTTT.

This clone has only one observation. The J gene is TRBJ1-1, the V gene TRBV4-1; D ambiguous. Germline V gives CDR1 MGHRA, CDR2 YSYEKL. V shed 4 bases and J shed 3 bases, with 12 bases lying between them. The CDR3 runs 14 residues. The CDR3 here is CASSRIILDTEAFF. CDR3 nucleotide sequence: TGCGCCAGCAGCCGAATCATACTCGACACTGAAGCTTTCTTT.

This chain links TRBV7-2 with TRBJ2-7; 10 positions agree with TRBD2. The V segment lost 4 bases and the J segment 1 base; nucleotides outside the gene matches: 13. The CDR3 is made up of 18 amino acids. Looked up from germline, CDR1 is SGHTA and CDR2 is FQGNSA. The CDR3 bases are TGTGCCAGCAGCTCCCCCGGCCTAGCGGGAGAATGGTCCTACGAGCAGTACTTC. Translation gives CASSSPGLAGEWSYEQYF. Full variable domain (rest looked up from reference TRBV7-2 and TRBJ2-7): GAGVSQSPSNKVTEKGKDVELRCDPISGHTALYWYRQSLGQGLEFLIYFQGNSAPDKSGLPSDRFSAERTGGSVSTLTIQRTQQEDSAVYLCASSSPGLAGEWSYEQYFGPGTRLTVT.

The chain combines TRBV5-1 with TRBJ1-4, with D possibly being TRBD1 (5 bases). This CDR3 comprises 14 residues. Germline V lookup: CDR1 SGHRS, CDR2 YFSETQ. Trimming left V 6 bases short and J 0 bases short, with 9 bases between. The CDR3 protein is CASKETATNEKLFF. CDR3 in DNA: TGCGCCAGCAAGGAGACAGCAACTAATGAAAAACTGTTTTTT. Complete variable domain (other parts from reference TRBV5-1 and TRBJ1-4): KAGVTQTPRYLIKTRGQQVTLSCSPISGHRSVSWYQQTPGQGLQFLFEYFSETQRNKGNFPGRFSGRQFSNSRSEMNVSTLELGDSALYLCASKETATNEKLFFGSGTQLSVL.